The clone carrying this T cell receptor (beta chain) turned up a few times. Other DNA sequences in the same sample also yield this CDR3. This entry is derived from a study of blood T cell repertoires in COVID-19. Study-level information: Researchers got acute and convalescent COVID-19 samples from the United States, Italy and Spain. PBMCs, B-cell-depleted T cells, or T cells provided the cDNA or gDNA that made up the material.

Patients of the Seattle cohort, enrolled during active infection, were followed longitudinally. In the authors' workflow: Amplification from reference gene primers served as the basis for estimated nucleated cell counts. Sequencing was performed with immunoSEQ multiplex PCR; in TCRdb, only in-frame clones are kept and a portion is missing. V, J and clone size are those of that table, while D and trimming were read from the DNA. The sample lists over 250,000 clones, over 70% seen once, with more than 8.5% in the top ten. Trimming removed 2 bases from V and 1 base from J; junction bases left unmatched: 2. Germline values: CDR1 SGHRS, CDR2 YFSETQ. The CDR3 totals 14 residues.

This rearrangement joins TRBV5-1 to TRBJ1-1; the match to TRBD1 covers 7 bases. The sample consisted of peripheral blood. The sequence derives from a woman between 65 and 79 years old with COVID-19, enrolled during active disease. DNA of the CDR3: TGCGCCAGCAGCTTAGGGACAGAGAACACTGAAGCTTTCTTT. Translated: CASSLGTENTEAFF.